This TCR beta chain was recorded in a study of a mutant IDH1 vaccine in newly diagnosed glioma. Study-wide context: V12 came at week 35, V13 at week 47. Overall study results and limits: Changes in the top peripheral T cell clonotypes seemingly had no bearing on pseudoprogression.

Clones were read by immunoSEQ multiplex PCR, and TCRdb kept only the in-frame ones, dropping some. The sample has some 63,000 clones, 60% to 75% seen once. V lost 4 bases, J lost 6 bases, and 11 bases stayed unmatched. The CDR3 has 16 residues. Germline CDR1 is LGHNA and CDR2 is YSLEER. Stated time point: week 35, safety follow-up. The content of each vaccine dose was 300 ug of mutant IDH1 20-mer peptide, and topical imiquimod accompanied it. The patients received vaccinations eight times, in weeks 1, 3, 5, 7, 11, 15, 19 and 23. Of note for this clone: Its antigen is not known.

Sequencing used PBMCs, obtained from a glioma patient whose treatment included an IDH1 peptide vaccine. This chain joins TRBV4-3 and TRBJ2-2; 7 nucleotides line up with TRBD2. This clonotype originated in a man aged 50 or older with glioma. The chain's CDR3 is CASSRKGTGGSGELFF. The CDR3 region has the DNA TGCGCCAGCAGCCGCAAGGGGACGGGGGGTTCCGGGGAGCTGTTTTTT.